These 23 T cell receptor beta chains were all obtained from the same sample, sequenced in a study of cytomegalovirus exposure and HLA in healthy donors. PCR employed 60 Vbeta and 13 Jbeta primers. Libraries were prepared by immunoSEQ multiplex PCR; TCRdb keeps only in-frame clonotypes and omits some of them. The sample has hundreds of thousands of clones; roughly 89% are singletons. Specimen: PBMCs. The origin of the receptors is a woman under 30 in good health and CMV-seronegative.

This clone showed up just a few times. The chain is built from TRBV5-1 and TRBJ2-7; D is unresolved. CDR3 length equals 13 residues. V was pared by 4 bases and J by 4 bases, with 12 bases between. From germline, CDR1 is SGHRS and CDR2 YFSETQ. The CDR3 DNA is TGCGCCAGCAGCCCCCTCGGCGGATACGAGCAGTACTTC. The encoded protein is CASSPLGGYEQYF.

The chain couples TRBV15 to TRBJ2-6; tentative D call: TRBD1 (5 bases). The CDR3 sequence is 16 residues long. V dropped 6 bases and J dropped 1 base, with 13 bases sitting between them. Germline V gene data show CDR1 as LNHNV and CDR2 as YYDKDF (reference sequence). The CDR3 sequence is CATRAGSVSGANVLTF. The CDR3 DNA reads TGTGCCACCAGGGCAGGGTCAGTGTCTGGGGCCAACGTCCTGACTTTC.

The gene calls are TRBV7-3 and TRBJ2-2; D may be TRBD2 (5 bases). Trimming took 3 bases from V and 8 from J, leaving 7 bases between them. Germline V gene lookup returns CDR1 SGHTA and CDR2 FQGTGA. This CDR3 has 12 residues. The CDR3 here is CASSFGLGELFF. The DNA for the CDR3 is TGTGCCAGCAGCTTCGGACTTGGGGAGCTGTTTTTT.

This clone was observed a single time. V and J are TRBV2 and TRBJ2-3; D possibly corresponds to TRBD1 (5 bases). The CDR3 is 15 residues long. Germline lookup yields CDR1 SNHLY and CDR2 FYNNEI. Trimming pared 5 bases from V and 4 bases from J, leaving 16 bases between. The CDR3 sequence is CASSWSQERPDTQYF. CDR3 bases: TGTGCCAGCAGTTGGTCACAGGAGCGCCCAGATACGCAGTATTTT.

The chain carries TRBV7-9 and TRBJ2-7; D possibly corresponds to TRBD2 (5 bases). V was shortened by 5 bases and J by 4 bases, with 12 bases between the two germline ends. Germline V gene lookup returns CDR1 SEHNR and CDR2 FQNEAQ (reference sequence). The length of the CDR3 is 13 residues. CDR3 residues: CASSLGQRYEQYF. DNA for the CDR3: TGTGCCAGCAGCCTCGGGCAGCGGTACGAGCAGTACTTC.

In its sample, this clone was seen a few times. This chain joins TRBV6-5 and TRBJ2-7; tentatively, D is TRBD1 (7 bases). This CDR3 spans 15 amino acids. V was trimmed by 6 bases and J by 1 base, leaving 16 bases between them. Germline values: CDR1 MNHEY, CDR2 SVGAGI. CDR3 nucleotides: TGTGCCAGCAGCTACGGGCGGGACAGATCCTACGAGCAGTACTTC. Protein product: CASSYGRDRSYEQYF.

This clone has a handful of counts. This chain uses TRBV11-2 with TRBJ1-2; TRBD1 matches 7 bases. Per germline, CDR1 SGHAT and CDR2 FQNNGV. Unmatched junction bases numbered 8, after V lost 5 bases and J lost 2 bases. The CDR3 extends over 15 amino acids. The CDR3 DNA sequence: TGTGCCAGCAGCCCTCGGGACAGTCCCAACTATGGCTACACCTTC. Residues: CASSPRDSPNYGYTF.

As DNA, the CDR3 is TGTGCCACCAGCAGAGCGAGTCAGCCCCAGCATTTT. This sequence encodes CATSRASQPQHF. The chain couples TRBV15 to TRBJ1-5; D is unclear. The CDR3 length is 12 residues. The V gene's germline CDR1 is LNHNV and CDR2 YYDKDF (reference sequence). Trimming removed 1 base at V and 6 bases at J, with 4 bases between.

The chain has TRBV6-1 and TRBJ1-5; no reliable D call. V lost 1 base and J lost 2, with 18 bases in between. Germline CDR1 MNHNS, CDR2 SASEGT. The CDR3 totals 18 residues. The chain's CDR3 is CASSEGLWQHRGNQPQHF. CDR3 DNA sequence: TGTGCCAGCAGTGAAGGGCTGTGGCAACACCGGGGCAATCAGCCCCAGCATTTT.

J is TRBJ1-2 and V is TRBV19; no firm D call. CDR3 length equals 15 residues. Trimming shortened V by 1 base and J by 1 base, and 10 bases separated the two germline ends. Germline values: CDR1 LNHDA, CDR2 SQIVND (reference sequence). The CDR3 loop reads CASSIGRGLNYGYTF. CDR3 nucleotides: TGTGCCAGTAGTATAGGAAGAGGACTTAACTATGGCTACACCTTC.

The chain recombines TRBV5-8 with TRBJ2-7; 11 positions agree with TRBD2. This CDR3 region has 15 residues. V was clipped by 4 bases and J by 3 bases; unmatched bases: 6. Germline CDR1 is SGHTS and CDR2 is YDEGEE. The CDR3 coding sequence is TGTGCCAGCAGCCCCCTAGCGGGGGGATTCTACGAGCAGTACTTC. This encodes CASSPLAGGFYEQYF.

This clone was seen only a few times. The rearrangement uses TRBV9 and TRBJ1-4; D is perhaps TRBD1 (6 bases). Trimming pared 4 bases from V and 5 bases from J, leaving 12 bases between. The germline CDR1 and CDR2 sequences are SGDLS and YYNGEE. The CDR3 has 14 amino acids. This CDR3 is CASSPTGANEKLFF. The CDR3 DNA sequence: TGTGCCAGCAGCCCGACAGGCGCAAATGAAAAACTGTTTTTT.

The gene calls are TRBV4-2 and TRBJ2-1; 15 bases fit TRBD2. The CDR3 has 17 amino acids. Germline V gene data show CDR1 as LGHNA and CDR2 as YNFKEQ. The V segment lost 2 bases and the J segment 9 bases; nucleotides outside the gene matches: 8. CDR3 protein: CASSQRDRTSGGAEQFF. CDR3 DNA: TGTGCCAGCAGCCAAAGGGACCGGACTAGCGGGGGGGCTGAGCAGTTCTTC.

The chain links TRBV6-1 to TRBJ2-3; 7 bases line up with TRBD2. Germline V CDR1 and CDR2: MNHNS, SASEGT. The CDR3 spans 17 residues. Trimming cost V 2 bases and J 2 bases; bases outside gene matches: 10. The CDR3 DNA is TGTGCCAGCAGTGAACTCGGGGGGTCCAACCCCACAGATACGCAGTATTTT. Translated: CASSELGGSNPTDTQYF.

This clone was observed a single time. J is TRBJ2-7 and V is TRBV7-2, with 7 bases lining up with TRBD2. The CDR3 contains 15 residues. The germline gives CDR1 SGHTA, CDR2 FQGNSA. V dropped 4 bases and J dropped 0; count of bases not matched to a gene: 6. The CDR3 DNA sequence: TGTGCCAGCAGCTCGGTGGGAGGGACCTCCTACGAGCAGTACTTC. Translation: CASSSVGGTSYEQYF.

The J gene is TRBJ1-1, the V gene TRBV6-6; tentative D call: TRBD1 (5 bases). The CDR3 is 14 residues long. The germline CDR1 and CDR2 sequences are MNHNY and SVGAGI (reference sequence). V gave up 8 bases and J gave up 11 bases, with 24 bases separating them. CDR3 sequence (DNA): TGTGCCAGCGTCAAAAGGGGTAACGGTCCGAGGGCTTTCTTT. Protein product: CASVKRGNGPRAFF.

The gene calls are TRBV2 and TRBJ2-4, with 7 nucleotides matching TRBD1. The germline CDR1 and CDR2 sequences are SNHLY and FYNNEI. The V and J ends lost 6 bases and 1 base, in that order; junction bases with no gene match: 3. This CDR3 is built from 14 residues. The CDR3 DNA follows: TGTGCCAGCAGAGTAGGGGGCGCCAAAAACATTCAGTACTTC. Translated, it gives CASRVGGAKNIQYF.

The CDR3 loop is CASSTGMAYGYTF. For the CDR3, the DNA is TGCGCCAGCAGCACAGGGATGGCCTATGGCTACACCTTC. The chain is built from TRBV5-1 and TRBJ1-2, with D perhaps TRBD1 (6 bases). From germline, CDR1 is SGHRS and CDR2 YFSETQ. V was clipped by 4 bases and J by 4 bases, with 11 bases between them. This CDR3 has 13 amino acids.

The chain recombines TRBV9 with TRBJ2-3; D is perhaps TRBD2 (5 bases). The CDR3 consists of 15 residues. CDR1 is SGDLS, CDR2 YYNGEE, per germline. Trimming removed 3 bases from V and 4 bases from J, with 15 bases in between. The chain's CDR3 is CASSGEGFGADTQYF. As DNA, the CDR3 is TGTGCCAGCAGCGGAGAGGGATTCGGGGCAGATACGCAGTATTTT.

The chain joins TRBV5-8 to TRBJ2-2; no clear D. The CDR3 is 11 residues long. Per the germline V gene, CDR1 is SGHTS and CDR2 is YDEGEE. Trimming pared 6 bases from V and 5 bases from J, leaving 5 bases between. The CDR3 loop reads CASTRTGELFF. CDR3 nucleotide sequence: TGTGCCAGCACCAGGACCGGGGAGCTGTTTTTT.

This clone was counted between two and nine times. This chain links TRBV2 with TRBJ2-3; 10 nucleotides line up with TRBD1. Trimming took 5 bases from V and 1 from J; bases not matched to a gene: 3. This CDR3 has 15 residues. Germline V gene sequence: CDR1 SNHLY, CDR2 FYNNEI. Here the CDR3 reads CASSPGQGRTDTQYF. CDR3 nucleotide sequence: TGTGCCAGCAGTCCGGGACAGGGGCGCACAGATACGCAGTATTTT.

The chain combines TRBV19 with TRBJ1-2; 9 positions agree with TRBD1. J lost 5 bases, V lost 5 bases, and 12 bases had no gene match. CDR1 is LNHDA, CDR2 SQIVND, per germline (reference sequence). CDR3 length equals 16 residues. The CDR3 DNA is TGTGCCAGTAGTCCGGGACAGGGAGGGGTTGGGTATGGCTACACCTTC. Its protein is CASSPGQGGVGYGYTF.

This rearrangement joins TRBV5-1 to TRBJ1-5; 9 positions agree with TRBD1. CDR3 length equals 19 residues. J gave up 3 bases and V 0 bases, and 13 bases lay outside the gene matches. Germline values: CDR1 SGHRS, CDR2 YFSETQ. The CDR3 sequence: CASSLAKDRGAPLNQPQHF. The CDR3 DNA follows: TGCGCCAGCAGCTTGGCCAAGGACAGGGGAGCCCCACTCAATCAGCCCCAGCATTTT.